These 20 T cell receptor beta chains share one sample of origin, sequenced in a study of response to subunit inactivated influenza vaccine. TCRdb ran MiXCR on the RT-PCR reads and lists one entry per CDR3 protein. The data hold 500,000 to 550,000 distinct CDR3 sequences, with 7.2% observed a single time. The sample consisted of PBMCs from blood, taken 23 months after vaccination. Receptors originate from a man aged 45 to 75 who received an inactivated influenza vaccine.

This rearrangement joins TRBV5-5 to TRBJ1-6; D ambiguous. The germline V gene encodes CDR1 SGHKS and CDR2 YYEKEE (reference sequence). The V end was cut by 4 bases, the J end by 0 bases, with 11 bases between. The CDR3 has 16 amino acids. The CDR3 nucleotides are TGTGCCAGCAGCCCGGACTGGAGCTCCTATAATTCACCCCTCCACTTT. Translation gives CASSPDWSSYNSPLHF.

The chain is built from TRBV20-1 and TRBJ2-5; perhaps TRBD1 as D (5 bases). Germline-derived CDR1 and CDR2 are DFQATT and SNEGSKA (reference sequence). Trimming pared 8 bases from V and 10 bases from J, leaving 20 bases between. This CDR3 spans 12 amino acids. CDR3 in amino acids: CSTTPGPRDQYF. Written as DNA, the CDR3 is TGCAGTACTACCCCGGGCCCCAGGGACCAGTACTTC.

This clonotype was detected ten times or more. This rearrangement joins TRBV7-2 to TRBJ2-7; TRBD2 aligns across 8 bases. The CDR3 covers 15 residues. Unmatched junction bases numbered 9, after V lost 1 base and J lost 7 bases. Per germline, CDR1 SGHTA and CDR2 FQGNSA. This chain's CDR3 is CASSLESRGAGEQYF. The CDR3 region has the DNA TGTGCCAGCAGCTTAGAATCGCGGGGGGCGGGGGAGCAGTACTTC.

This clonotype came up a few times. The chain has TRBV11-2 and TRBJ2-7; 9 bases align to TRBD2. The CDR3 loop spans 15 amino acids. The V segment lost 5 bases and the J segment 2 bases; nucleotides outside the gene matches: 7. CDR1 and CDR2 (germline): SGHAT, FQNNGV. CDR3 in DNA: TGTGCCAGCAGCGCCGGGACTAGCCATACCTACGAGCAGTACTTC. It is translated as CASSAGTSHTYEQYF. The complete variable domain, with remaining parts taken from reference TRBV11-2 and TRBJ2-7, reads EAGVAQSPRYKIIEKRQSVAFWCNPISGHATLYWYQQILGQGPKLLIQFQNNGVVDDSQLPKDRFSAERLKGVDSTLKIQPAKLEDSAVYLCASSAGTSHTYEQYFGPGTRLTVT.

In its sample, this clonotype was seen a few times. The rearrangement joins TRBV6-1 to TRBJ2-2; tentatively, D is TRBD1 or TRBD2 (5 bases each). CDR3 size: 17 residues. Germline CDR1 and CDR2: MNHNS and SASEGT. V was clipped by 6 bases and J by 2 bases, with 19 bases between them. The CDR3 bases are TGTGCCAGCAGGGAAACTAGTCCCAGGGTTAACACCGGGGAGCTGTTTTTT. Translated: CASRETSPRVNTGELFF.

This clonotype appeared a few times. The chain carries TRBV6-2 or TRBV6-3 and TRBJ2-7; 7 bases agree with TRBD2. Germline V CDR1 and CDR2: MNHEY, SVGEGT. With V trimmed by 6 bases and J by 2 bases, 25 bases remained unmatched. The CDR3 has 20 residues. CDR3 sequence: CASSPGEGFIHPQVTYEQYF. In DNA form, the CDR3 reads TGTGCCAGCAGCCCCGGGGAGGGGTTCATCCACCCTCAGGTCACCTACGAGCAGTACTTC.

This clonotype was picked up many times. The chain combines TRBV14 with TRBJ1-4, with D perhaps TRBD1 (5 bases). Germline V gene lookup returns CDR1 SGHDN and CDR2 FVKESK. V was shortened by 1 base and J by 6 bases, with 12 bases between the two germline ends. The CDR3 covers 15 residues. The CDR3 sequence is CASSQVRGTDEKLFF. The CDR3 DNA reads TGTGCCAGCAGCCAAGTTAGAGGGACCGATGAAAAACTGTTTTTT.

The rearrangement uses TRBV28 and TRBJ2-5; TRBD2 matches at 14 bases. Unmatched junction bases numbered 7, after V lost 5 bases and J lost 5 bases. This CDR3 comprises 16 residues. Germline V CDR1 and CDR2: MDHEN, SYDVKM. The CDR3 nucleotides read TGTGCCAGCAGTCCCCGACTAGCGGGAGGGTCGGAGACCCAGTACTTC. It is translated as CASSPRLAGGSETQYF.

This clonotype has more than one count but fewer than ten. The CDR3 bases are TGCGCCAGCAGTGATACAGGGCATGGCTACACCTTC. Translating gives CASSDTGHGYTF. The rearrangement joins TRBV10-2 to TRBJ1-2; a possible D gene is TRBD1 (6 bases). The CDR3 totals 12 residues. In germline, CDR1 is WSHSY, CDR2 SAAADI. Trimming cost V 3 bases and J 6 bases, with 8 bases left between them.

This clonotype was seen at least ten times. The gene calls are TRBV6-2 or TRBV6-3 and TRBJ2-2, with 9 bases that match TRBD2. Germline lookup yields CDR1 MNHEY and CDR2 SVGEGT. The ends lost 7 bases at V and 5 bases at J; junction bases unmatched: 11. This CDR3 spans 16 amino acids. The CDR3 loop reads CASTLRSLAGTGELFF. The CDR3, as DNA: TGTGCCAGCACTTTAAGGTCGCTAGCGGGAACCGGGGAGCTGTTTTTT.

The rearrangement joins TRBV4-3 to TRBJ2-1; 7 positions agree with TRBD1. V was clipped by 0 bases and J by 6 bases; unmatched bases: 5. This CDR3 spans 15 amino acids. Germline V gene lookup returns CDR1 LGHNA and CDR2 YSLEER. The CDR3 here is CASSQEPWDSNEQFF. The CDR3 region has the DNA TGCGCCAGCAGCCAAGAACCCTGGGACAGCAATGAGCAGTTCTTC.

This clonotype was seen repeatedly, ten times or more. J is TRBJ2-5 and V is TRBV20-1, with 8 bases matching TRBD1. In germline, CDR1 is DFQATT, CDR2 SNEGSKA (reference sequence). V trimming: 4 bases; J trimming: 3 bases; junction bases outside the gene matches: 7. This CDR3 is 14 amino acids long. CDR3 nucleotide sequence: TGCAGTGCTACGGACAGGGTGAGGAAAGAGACCCAGTACTTC. Translated: CSATDRVRKETQYF.

This clonotype was counted only a few times. The chain has TRBV19 and TRBJ2-2; D possibly uses TRBD1 or TRBD2 (5 bases each). V shed 4 bases and J shed 6 bases, with 12 bases lying between them. Germline CDR1 is LNHDA and CDR2 is SQIVND (reference sequence). The CDR3 runs 14 residues. The DNA of the CDR3 is TGTGCCAGTAGTACCCCGGGACGTTCCGGGGAGCTGTTTTTT. It encodes CASSTPGRSGELFF.

This clonotype was counted ten times or more. The V and J genes are TRBV7-2 and TRBJ2-5; D is ambiguous. Germline-derived CDR1 and CDR2 are SGHTA and FQGNSA. V was cut by 5 bases and J by 1 base, with 8 bases left in between. The CDR3 covers 13 residues. For the CDR3, the DNA is TGTGCCAGCAGCCCTCCCCTCCAAGAGACCCAGTACTTC. This sequence encodes CASSPPLQETQYF.

The rearrangement uses TRBV15 and TRBJ2-5; D uncertain. V was shortened by 4 bases and J by 5 bases, with 5 bases between the two germline ends. The CDR3 consists of 11 residues. CDR1 and CDR2 from the germline V gene are LNHNV and YYDKDF (reference sequence). DNA of the CDR3: TGTGCCACCAGCAATTGGGAGACCCAGTACTTC. Translated: CATSNWETQYF.

This clonotype was detected only a few times. This chain connects TRBV9 to TRBJ2-3; TRBD1 matches at 10 bases. V lost 7 bases and J lost 7; bases outside the gene matches: 6. The germline V gene encodes CDR1 SGDLS and CDR2 YYNGEE. CDR3 size: 13 residues. CDR3 region: CASGGTGENTQYF. For the CDR3, the DNA is TGTGCCAGCGGCGGGACAGGGGAAAATACGCAGTATTTT.

There are many counts of this clonotype. The J gene is TRBJ2-1, the V gene TRBV12-3 or TRBV12-4; D not certain. The V end was cut by 5 bases, the J end by 5 bases, with 7 bases between. The CDR3 covers 12 residues. CDR3 amino acids: CASSRLNNEQFF. In nucleotides, the CDR3 is TGTGCCAGCAGTCGACTTAACAATGAGCAGTTCTTC.

This clonotype has a handful of counts. This chain joins TRBV6-1 and TRBJ1-1; D gene uncertain. This CDR3 has 15 amino acids. The germline V and J ends were trimmed by 6 bases and 0 bases, with 14 bases remaining between them. Germline values: CDR1 MNHNS, CDR2 SASEGT. In DNA, the CDR3 is TGTGCCAGCAGCCCCATAGGGCAGATGAACACTGAAGCTTTCTTT. Residues: CASSPIGQMNTEAFF.

The rearrangement uses TRBV29-1 and TRBJ2-2, with D unclear. The V gene lost 7 bases and the J gene lost 4 bases, with 13 bases spanning the gap. Germline-derived CDR1 and CDR2 are SQVTM and ANQGSEA. The CDR3 is made up of 13 amino acids. The CDR3 nucleotides read TGCAGCGCAATCCGGTTGGGCACCGGGGAGCTGTTTTTT. It translates to CSAIRLGTGELFF.

The chain has TRBV5-6 and TRBJ2-5; D may be TRBD2 (6 bases). V was shortened by 7 bases and J by 5 bases, with 18 bases between the two germline ends. CDR1 and CDR2 (germline): SGHDT, YYEEEE. The length of the CDR3 is 14 residues. The CDR3 sequence is CASWTGVRRETQYF. The DNA of the CDR3 is TGTGCCAGCTGGACGGGAGTGAGGCGGGAGACCCAGTACTTC.